Listed below are T cell receptor beta chains from one sample, sequenced in a study of blood T cells in healthy people across ages. TCRdb itself ran the 5' RACE reads through MiXCR, one entry per CDR3 protein. The profile shows 1.5 million to 2 million distinct CDR3 sequences, roughly 27% of them singletons. The material sequenced was blood. The source is a woman aged 25 to 39 in good health. CDR3s include the opening cysteine and the closing phenylalanine or tryptophan. Fields, in order: V gene, D gene, clone size, J gene, CDR3 DNA, CDR3 protein. The D gene is left open where the match is weak. The size of a clone is reported for some rows only, either as once, few or many, or as a class for expanded clones.

V: TRBV7-9
D: -
size: few
J: TRBJ2-7
DNA: TGTGCCAGCAGCTTAGCAGGGAAATCCGAGCAGTACTTC
CDR3: CASSLAGKSEQYF

V: TRBV4-1
D: -
size: many
J: TRBJ1-1
DNA: TGCGCCAGCAGCCAAGATTCAGGCACGAACACTGAAGCTTTCTTT
CDR3: CASSQDSGTNTEAFF

V: TRBV24-1
D: -
size: -
J: TRBJ2-2
DNA: TGTGCCACCAGTGAACGAGCAGTAGGGGCGAACACCGGGGAGCTGTTTTTT
CDR3: CATSERAVGANTGELFF

V: TRBV27
D: -
size: -
J: TRBJ2-7
DNA: TGTGCCAGCAGTCCCCTCGCGGGCTACTCCCACGAGCAGTACTTC
CDR3: CASSPLAGYSHEQYF

V: TRBV9
D: -
size: -
J: TRBJ2-5
DNA: TGTGCCAGCAGCGTACTGGCGGCTAGGCAAGAGACCCAGTACTTC
CDR3: CASSVLAARQETQYF

V: TRBV2
D: -
size: -
J: TRBJ2-4
DNA: TGTGCCAGCAGTGTGGCTAGAAACATTCAGTACTTC
CDR3: CASSVARNIQYF

V: TRBV7-9
D: -
size: -
J: TRBJ2-7
DNA: TGTGCCAGCAGCCTTACAGGGAAGGGTTGGGGATCCTACGAGCAGTACTTC
CDR3: CASSLTGKGWGSYEQYF

V: TRBV9
D: -
size: -
J: TRBJ2-5
DNA: TGTGCCAGCAGCACGGGGCCCCGCGGGGAGACCCAGTACTTC
CDR3: CASSTGPRGETQYF

V: TRBV7-9
D: TRBD1
size: few
J: TRBJ2-4
DNA: TGTGCCAGCAGCTTAGAGGGGACAGGGGGCGCTGGGAACATTCAGTACTTC
CDR3: CASSLEGTGGAGNIQYF

V: TRBV20-1
D: -
size: -
J: TRBJ2-2
DNA: TGCAGCGCTAGATGGAGGGAAGCCGGGGAGCTGTTTTTT
CDR3: CSARWREAGELFF

V: TRBV3-1
D: TRBD1
size: -
J: TRBJ2-5
DNA: TGTGCCAGCAGCGTAACACAGGGGAATGAGCAGTACTTC
CDR3: CASSVTQGNEQYF

V: TRBV9
D: -
size: many
J: TRBJ2-5
DNA: TGTGCCAGCAGCGTGACCCTTCAGAGAGAGACCCAGTACTTC
CDR3: CASSVTLQRETQYF

V: TRBV27
D: -
size: -
J: TRBJ2-2
DNA: TGTGCCAGTGGACTGGTTCGGGGTGGGGAGCTGTTTTTT
CDR3: CASGLVRGGELFF

V: TRBV28
D: TRBD2
size: few
J: TRBJ2-3
DNA: TGTGCCAGCAGTTCCATAGCGGGGGGACCATTGCAGCCCACAGATACGCAGTATTTT
CDR3: CASSSIAGGPLQPTDTQYF

V: TRBV6-1
D: -
size: -
J: TRBJ2-3
DNA: TGTGCCAGCAGTGCAGTCAACACAGATACGCAGTATTTT
CDR3: CASSAVNTDTQYF

V: TRBV5-4
D: TRBD2
size: -
J: TRBJ2-3
DNA: TGTGCCAGCAGCTTCCGGACTAGCAGCGCTAGCACAGATACGCAGTATTTT
CDR3: CASSFRTSSASTDTQYF

V: TRBV12-3/TRBV12-4
D: TRBD2
size: -
J: TRBJ2-7
DNA: TGTGCCAGCACACTGGGACTAGCGGGCGGGCCCTACGAGCAGTACTTC
CDR3: CASTLGLAGGPYEQYF

V: TRBV6-5
D: TRBD2
size: many
J: TRBJ2-1
DNA: TGTGCCAGCAAGCGGGGGGCCCACTACAATGAGCAGTTCTTC
CDR3: CASKRGAHYNEQFF

V: TRBV4-3
D: TRBD1
size: -
J: TRBJ1-4
DNA: TGCGCCAGCAGCCAAGGGAGGCCGGACAGGGGGCTGACTAATGAAAAACTGTTTTTT
CDR3: CASSQGRPDRGLTNEKLFF

V: TRBV7-3
D: TRBD2
size: once
J: TRBJ2-5
DNA: TGTGCCAGCAGTCCGAGCGGGGGTGGCAAAGAGACCCAGTACTTC
CDR3: CASSPSGGGKETQYF

V: TRBV7-9
D: -
size: -
J: TRBJ2-7
DNA: TGTGCCAGCAGCTTAGATCTGGGTCTCTACGAGCAGTACTTC
CDR3: CASSLDLGLYEQYF

V: TRBV29-1
D: -
size: -
J: TRBJ2-7
DNA: TGCAGCGTTGTGGGGGTTGGTCGGCAAAGAAATGAGCAGTACTTC
CDR3: CSVVGVGRQRNEQYF

V: TRBV7-2
D: -
size: few
J: TRBJ1-4
DNA: TGTGCCAGCAGCTTCCAGGGCGGACTTAATGAAAAACTGTTTTTT
CDR3: CASSFQGGLNEKLFF

V: TRBV24-1
D: -
size: few
J: TRBJ2-5
DNA: TGTGCCACCAGTGACGATGGGACCCAGTACTTC
CDR3: CATSDDGTQYF

V: TRBV18
D: -
size: -
J: TRBJ1-1
DNA: TGTGCCAGCTCACCACCGATGGGGGGGAGGAACACTGAAGCTTTCTTT
CDR3: CASSPPMGGRNTEAFF

V: TRBV6-4
D: -
size: -
J: TRBJ2-3
DNA: TGTGCCAGCAGTGACTCGAGGGCCTTCGTTCGAGATACGCAGTATTTT
CDR3: CASSDSRAFVRDTQYF

V: TRBV27
D: TRBD1
size: -
J: TRBJ1-2
DNA: TGTGCCAGCAGTTTCCTCCGGGACAGGGGCCTTCCTCGAGGCTACACCTTC
CDR3: CASSFLRDRGLPRGYTF

V: TRBV28
D: TRBD1
size: -
J: TRBJ1-2
DNA: TGTGCCAGCGCTACAGGGGACTATGGCTACACCTTC
CDR3: CASATGDYGYTF

V: TRBV10-3
D: -
size: -
J: TRBJ2-1
DNA: TGTGCCAGCAGATCCCGGTACAATGAGCAGTTCTTC
CDR3: CASRSRYNEQFF

V: TRBV11-2
D: -
size: few
J: TRBJ2-3
DNA: TGTGCCAGCAGCTTCCAAGGACTGCTCACAGATACGCAGTATTTT
CDR3: CASSFQGLLTDTQYF

V: TRBV5-1
D: -
size: many
J: TRBJ2-5
DNA: TGTGCCAGCAGTCGCCGACGGGGGGAGACCCAGTACTTC
CDR3: CASSRRRGETQYF

V: TRBV20-1
D: TRBD2
size: few
J: TRBJ2-3
DNA: TGCAGTGCTCAACTAGCGGCTAGCACAGATACGCAGTATTTT
CDR3: CSAQLAASTDTQYF

V: TRBV29-1
D: -
size: -
J: TRBJ2-3
DNA: TGCAGCGGCGGGGCCTTAGATGGAGATACGCAGTATTTT
CDR3: CSGGALDGDTQYF

V: TRBV7-9
D: -
size: few
J: TRBJ1-2
DNA: TGTGCCAGCAGCTTAGCGCTGGACAGCTATGGCTACACCTTC
CDR3: CASSLALDSYGYTF

V: TRBV9
D: -
size: few
J: TRBJ2-3
DNA: TGTGCCAGCAGCGCGCCCTGGGGCACAGATACGCAGTATTTT
CDR3: CASSAPWGTDTQYF

V: TRBV6-1
D: -
size: many
J: TRBJ2-4
DNA: TGTGCCAGCAGTCCACAACAGGGATCGGTATACATTCAGTACTTC
CDR3: CASSPQQGSVYIQYF